Listed below are T cell receptor beta chains from one sample, sequenced in a study of control samples from healthy donors and cancer patients. The protocol was immunoSEQ multiplex PCR, while the TCRdb copy is restricted to in-frame clones and leaves out a portion. The sample shows just under 150,000 clones, around 90% of them seen only once. The specimen sequenced was blood. The origin of the receptors is a man aged 30-40 years in good health. CDR3s include the opening cysteine and the closing phenylalanine or tryptophan. The order of the fields is V gene, D gene, clone size, J gene, CDR3 protein, CDR3 DNA. A D gene is named only where the DNA matches it firmly. Clone size appears in some rows only: once, few, many, or a class for an expanded clone.

V: TRBV11-1; D: TRBD1; size: -; J: TRBJ1-4; CDR3: CASSEDRGPLFF; DNA: TGTGCCAGCAGCGAAGACAGGGGGCCACTGTTTTTT
V: TRBV4-1; D: TRBD1; size: -; J: TRBJ2-1; CDR3: CASSQSGTAYNEQFF; DNA: TGCGCCAGCAGCCAGTCCGGGACAGCCTACAATGAGCAGTTCTTC
V: TRBV30; D: TRBD2; size: -; J: TRBJ2-5; CDR3: CAWSVQRGVQETQYF; DNA: TGTGCCTGGAGTGTACAGCGGGGGGTACAAGAGACCCAGTACTTC
V: TRBV6-1; D: -; size: -; J: TRBJ1-1; CDR3: CASSEVRGTEAFF; DNA: TGTGCCAGCAGTGAAGTACGCGGGACTGAAGCTTTCTTT
V: TRBV6-5; D: -; size: -; J: TRBJ2-7; CDR3: CASRSDSTGTYEQYF; DNA: TGTGCCAGCAGAAGTGATAGCACAGGGACCTACGAGCAGTACTTC
V: TRBV30; D: -; size: -; J: TRBJ2-6; CDR3: CAWSVRASGANVLTF; DNA: TGTGCCTGGAGTGTTAGAGCCTCTGGGGCCAACGTCCTGACTTTC
V: TRBV19; D: -; size: -; J: TRBJ2-1; CDR3: CASSIPRLNEQFF; DNA: TGTGCCAGTAGTATACCCAGGCTCAATGAGCAGTTCTTC
V: TRBV11-3; D: TRBD2; size: -; J: TRBJ2-3; CDR3: CASSPRAGGDDTQYF; DNA: TGTGCCAGCAGCCCCCGAGCGGGGGGGGATGATACGCAGTATTTT
V: TRBV7-9; D: -; size: once; J: TRBJ1-2; CDR3: CASSLAWGEIYGYTF; DNA: TGTGCCAGCAGCTTAGCTTGGGGGGAAATCTATGGCTACACCTTC
V: TRBV20-1; D: -; size: -; J: TRBJ1-4; CDR3: CSVGDEKLFF; DNA: TGCAGTGTAGGGGATGAAAAACTGTTTTTT
V: TRBV11-2; D: -; size: -; J: TRBJ2-1; CDR3: CASSLGRNEQFF; DNA: TGTGCCAGCAGCTTAGGGCGCAATGAGCAGTTCTTC
V: TRBV9; D: -; size: -; J: TRBJ2-3; CDR3: CASSVNSSTDTQYF; DNA: TGTGCCAGCAGCGTAAACTCTAGTACAGATACGCAGTATTTT
V: TRBV18; D: -; size: -; J: TRBJ1-5; CDR3: CASSRYQPQHF; DNA: TGTGCCAGCTCACGTTATCAGCCCCAGCATTTT
V: TRBV19; D: -; size: once; J: TRBJ2-3; CDR3: CASSTKKGDTQYF; DNA: TGTGCCAGTAGTACCAAAAAGGGAGATACGCAGTATTTT
V: TRBV28; D: -; size: -; J: TRBJ1-6; CDR3: CASSRGVASSYNSPLHF; DNA: TGTGCCAGCAGTCGCGGCGTGGCGAGCTCCTATAATTCACCCCTCCACTTT
V: TRBV28; D: TRBD1; size: -; J: TRBJ1-2; CDR3: CASWDSNYGYTF; DNA: TGTGCCAGCTGGGACAGCAACTATGGCTACACCTTC
V: TRBV11-2; D: -; size: -; J: TRBJ1-1; CDR3: CASSLVGGLTEAFF; DNA: TGTGCCAGCAGCTTAGTTGGGGGGCTTACTGAAGCTTTCTTT
V: TRBV12-3/TRBV12-4; D: -; size: -; J: TRBJ1-2; CDR3: CASSLRLSGYTF; DNA: TGTGCCAGCAGTTTAAGGCTGTCGGGCTACACCTTC
V: TRBV10-3; D: -; size: -; J: TRBJ1-2; CDR3: CAISEYTGHGYTF; DNA: TGTGCCATCAGTGAATACACAGGGCATGGCTACACCTTC
V: TRBV2; D: -; size: -; J: TRBJ1-1; CDR3: CASSVQRGTEAFF; DNA: TGTGCCAGCAGTGTCCAAAGGGGAACTGAAGCTTTCTTT
V: TRBV5-1; D: -; size: -; J: TRBJ1-1; CDR3: CASSPEGSRGGTEAFF; DNA: TGCGCCAGCAGCCCGGAGGGGTCGCGGGGTGGCACTGAAGCTTTCTTT
V: TRBV27; D: -; size: -; J: TRBJ1-6; CDR3: CASSLSGASYRGSPLHF; DNA: TGTGCCAGCAGTTTATCGGGTGCGAGTTATCGAGGTTCACCCCTCCACTTT
V: TRBV6-5; D: TRBD1; size: -; J: TRBJ2-7; CDR3: CASSSGQASREQYF; DNA: TGTGCCAGCAGCTCAGGACAGGCGAGTCGGGAGCAGTACTTC
V: TRBV30; D: TRBD1; size: -; J: TRBJ1-1; CDR3: CACAYRGGGTEAFF; DNA: TGTGCCTGCGCCTACAGGGGCGGAGGGACTGAAGCTTTCTTT
V: TRBV5-1; D: -; size: -; J: TRBJ1-2; CDR3: CASADGNYGYTF; DNA: TGCGCCAGCGCGGACGGGAACTATGGCTACACCTTC
V: TRBV27; D: -; size: -; J: TRBJ1-1; CDR3: CASSLFGGGTEAFF; DNA: TGTGCCAGCAGTTTATTTGGGGGGGGCACTGAAGCTTTCTTT
V: TRBV5-1; D: -; size: -; J: TRBJ2-1; CDR3: CASSSPSNEQFF; DNA: TGCGCCAGCAGCTCCCCAAGCAATGAGCAGTTCTTC
V: TRBV28; D: TRBD1; size: -; J: TRBJ2-4; CDR3: CASSLPGQGVGIQYF; DNA: TGTGCCAGCAGTTTACCGGGACAGGGTGTCGGCATTCAGTACTTC
V: TRBV28; D: -; size: -; J: TRBJ1-2; CDR3: CASTQDSNYGYTF; DNA: TGTGCCAGCACCCAGGACAGCAACTATGGCTACACCTTC
V: TRBV6-6; D: -; size: -; J: TRBJ1-5; CDR3: CASSYAGSGLPQHF; DNA: TGTGCCAGCAGTTATGCAGGGTCTGGGCTACCCCAGCATTTT
V: TRBV28; D: -; size: -; J: TRBJ1-1; CDR3: CASSTTQGNTEAFF; DNA: TGTGCCAGCAGTACCACCCAAGGGAACACTGAAGCTTTCTTT
V: TRBV10-1; D: -; size: -; J: TRBJ2-3; CDR3: CASSATGPLGTDTQYF; DNA: TGCGCCAGCAGCGCTACAGGGCCACTCGGCACAGATACGCAGTATTTT
V: TRBV5-1; D: -; size: -; J: TRBJ1-5; CDR3: CASSLEPTRSNQPQHF; DNA: TGCGCCAGCAGCTTGGAGCCGACCCGTAGCAATCAGCCCCAGCATTTT
V: TRBV6-1; D: TRBD1; size: -; J: TRBJ2-7; CDR3: CASSGNRGVDGYEQYF; DNA: TGTGCCAGCAGTGGAAACAGGGGGGTCGACGGCTACGAGCAGTACTTC
V: TRBV5-8; D: TRBD1; size: once; J: TRBJ1-5; CDR3: CASSPGQGGQPQHF; DNA: TGTGCCAGCAGCCCCGGACAGGGCGGCCAGCCCCAGCATTTT
V: TRBV15; D: -; size: -; J: TRBJ2-7; CDR3: CATSRDPGYEQYF; DNA: TGTGCCACCAGCAGAGATCCAGGCTACGAGCAGTACTTC
V: TRBV5-4; D: -; size: -; J: TRBJ2-7; CDR3: CASSLWGDPYEQYF; DNA: TGTGCCAGCAGCTTGTGGGGGGACCCCTACGAGCAGTACTTC
V: TRBV6-5; D: TRBD1; size: -; J: TRBJ1-6; CDR3: CASTSRTGAESPLHF; DNA: TGTGCCAGCACCAGCCGGACAGGGGCAGAGTCACCCCTCCACTTT
V: TRBV19; D: -; size: -; J: TRBJ1-2; CDR3: CASSPRTEPNYGYTF; DNA: TGTGCCAGTAGTCCCCGGACAGAGCCGAACTATGGCTACACCTTC
V: TRBV7-2; D: -; size: -; J: TRBJ1-2; CDR3: CASSKDSDYGYTF; DNA: TGTGCCAGCAGCAAGGACAGCGACTATGGCTACACCTTC
V: TRBV14; D: TRBD1; size: -; J: TRBJ2-2; CDR3: CASSRLTGPTAGELFF; DNA: TGTGCCAGCAGTCGATTGACAGGGCCGACGGCCGGGGAGCTGTTTTTT
V: TRBV9; D: -; size: -; J: TRBJ1-1; CDR3: CASSVTVGNTEAFF; DNA: TGTGCCAGCAGCGTAACAGTCGGGAACACTGAAGCTTTCTTT
V: TRBV30; D: TRBD1; size: -; J: TRBJ1-3; CDR3: CAWGTGVAGNTIYF; DNA: TGTGCCTGGGGGACAGGGGTGGCGGGAAACACCATATATTTT
V: TRBV3-1/TRBV3-2; D: -; size: -; J: TRBJ2-6; CDR3: CASSPDGANVLTF; DNA: TGTGCCAGCAGCCCCGATGGGGCCAACGTCCTGACTTTC
V: TRBV6-1; D: -; size: -; J: TRBJ1-2; CDR3: CASSEVRNYGYTF; DNA: TGTGCCAGCAGTGAAGTCAGGAACTATGGCTACACCTTC
V: TRBV3-1/TRBV3-2; D: -; size: -; J: TRBJ2-7; CDR3: CASSLRPGGPYYEQYF; DNA: TGTGCCAGCAGCCTCCGCCCTGGCGGGCCCTACTACGAGCAGTACTTC
V: TRBV2; D: -; size: -; J: TRBJ1-2; CDR3: CASSDSLDYGYTF; DNA: TGTGCCAGCAGTGATTCTCTAGACTATGGCTACACCTTC
V: TRBV19; D: -; size: -; J: TRBJ2-7; CDR3: CASSWAGRSYEQYF; DNA: TGTGCCAGTAGTTGGGCGGGGCGGTCCTACGAGCAGTACTTC
V: TRBV25-1; D: TRBD1; size: once; J: TRBJ1-4; CDR3: CASSGPGTGGFTNEKLFF; DNA: TGTGCCAGCAGTGGCCCCGGAACAGGGGGTTTCACTAATGAAAAACTGTTTTTT
V: TRBV15; D: TRBD2; size: -; J: TRBJ2-1; CDR3: CATSTGTSRHEQFF; DNA: TGTGCCACCAGTACCGGGACTAGCCGCCATGAGCAGTTCTTC
V: TRBV10-3; D: TRBD1; size: -; J: TRBJ2-3; CDR3: CATNAETGSTDTQYF; DNA: TGTGCCACTAACGCCGAGACAGGGAGCACAGATACGCAGTATTTT
V: TRBV9; D: -; size: -; J: TRBJ1-1; CDR3: CASGGPQPRGLNTEAFF; DNA: TGTGCCAGCGGGGGACCCCAACCCAGAGGGTTGAACACTGAAGCTTTCTTT
V: TRBV21-1; D: -; size: -; J: TRBJ1-1; CDR3: CASSKERFRGDGTEAFF; DNA: TGTGCCAGCAGCAAAGAACGTTTTCGGGGGGATGGCACTGAAGCTTTCTTT
V: TRBV29-1; D: -; size: few; J: TRBJ2-2; CDR3: CSVVRWSTGELFF; DNA: TGCAGCGTCGTTAGATGGAGCACCGGGGAGCTGTTTTTT